Listed below are T cell receptor beta chains from one sample, sequenced in a study of graft-versus-host responses after intestinal transplantation. These receptors' antigens are unknown. The protocol was immunoSEQ multiplex PCR, while the TCRdb copy is restricted to in-frame clones and leaves out a portion. The data hold 100,000 to 140,000 clones, with over 80% observed a single time. The sequencing used unstimulated CD4+ T cells sorted from spleen or lymph node cells, collected before transplant. These receptors all stem from a human donor who was the organ donor for an intestinal transplant. Each CDR3 is given with its conserved first and last residue. Fields, in order: D gene, V gene, J gene, clone size, CDR3 DNA, CDR3 protein. A D gene is named only where the DNA matches it firmly. The size entry is marked missing in some rows and otherwise reads once, few, many or a size class.

>NA|TRBV7-3|TRBJ1-1|NA
TGTGCCAGCAGCTTTAGTTCGGACACTGAAGCTTTCTTT
CASSFSSDTEAFF
>TRBD1|TRBV6-6|TRBJ2-7|NA
TGTGCCAGCAAGACCCGGAGCAGGGGGCCAACCGAGCAGTACTTC
CASKTRSRGPTEQYF
>NA|TRBV5-1|TRBJ1-1|NA
TGCGCCAGCAGTACACGCTGGAACACTGAAGCTTTCTTT
CASSTRWNTEAFF
>TRBD2|TRBV10-2|TRBJ2-7|NA
TGCGCCAGCAGCCGGCCGGGGGGAGCCAACTCCTACGAGCAGTACTTC
CASSRPGGANSYEQYF
>TRBD2|TRBV4-2|TRBJ2-3|NA
TGTGCCAGCAGCCAAGTTATGAAGGGACTAGAAACAGATACGCAGTATTTT
CASSQVMKGLETDTQYF
>NA|TRBV6-1|TRBJ2-7|once
TGTGCCAGCACACTCCGAGGGGACGCCTACGAGCAGTACTTC
CASTLRGDAYEQYF
>TRBD1|TRBV2|TRBJ2-1|NA
TGTGCCAGATCCAGAGGACAGGGTTATAGAGAGCAGTTCTTC
CARSRGQGYREQFF
>TRBD1|TRBV6-5|TRBJ2-7|NA
TGTGCCAGCAGTTACCGGGACAGCCTCTCCTACGAGCAGTACTTC
CASSYRDSLSYEQYF
>TRBD2|TRBV28|TRBJ2-1|NA
TGTGCCAGCATCTCGAGCGGGGGTTTCTCCTACAATGAGCAGTTCTTC
CASISSGGFSYNEQFF
>NA|TRBV5-8|TRBJ1-3|NA
TGTGCCAGCAGCTCATCCTCTGGAAACACCATATATTTT
CASSSSSGNTIYF
>TRBD1|TRBV18|TRBJ2-1|NA
TGTGCCAGCTCACCCGGACAGGGGAGGACCTACAATGAGCAGTTCTTC
CASSPGQGRTYNEQFF
>NA|TRBV5-1|TRBJ2-1|NA
TGCGCCAGCAGCTTGGGACCCCCAGGTCCCCAAGCGAGGACGCCGTTCTTC
CASSLGPPGPQARTPFF
>TRBD2|TRBV5-1|TRBJ2-3|NA
TGCGCCAGCAGCTTGACTAGCGGGGGAAGCACAGATACGCAGTATTTT
CASSLTSGGSTDTQYF